These 15 T cell receptor beta chains were all obtained from the same sample, sequenced in a study of blood T cell repertoires in COVID-19. Sequenced by immunoSEQ multiplex PCR; TCRdb stores in-frame clones only, minus some. The data show around 280,000 clones, roughly 86% seen once. The sample comprised peripheral blood. The receptors stem from a woman aged 25 to 39 with COVID-19, enrolled during active disease.

This chain joins TRBV5-1 and TRBJ1-2; weak D call: TRBD1 (6 bases). The CDR3 consists of 14 residues. Trimming shortened V by 4 bases and J by 6 bases, and 16 bases separated the two germline ends. Germline-derived CDR1 and CDR2 are SGHRS and YFSETQ. CDR3 nucleotide sequence: TGCGCCAGCAGCGGCCTTGGACAGAAGGATGGCTACACCTTC. This sequence encodes CASSGLGQKDGYTF.

The chain recombines TRBV13 with TRBJ1-1; perhaps TRBD1 as D (6 bases). The V gene's germline CDR1 is PRHDT and CDR2 FYEKMQ (reference sequence). V lost 1 base and J 5 bases, leaving 11 bases between the germline ends. CDR3 size: 14 residues. DNA for the CDR3: TGTGCCAGCAGCTTAGCCCAGGGGCGTACTGAAGCTTTCTTT. It encodes CASSLAQGRTEAFF.

The gene calls are TRBV6-1 and TRBJ2-3; 8 bases map to TRBD2. The CDR3 is 17 residues long. V dropped 4 bases and J dropped 2; count of bases not matched to a gene: 11. Germline lookup yields CDR1 MNHNS and CDR2 SASEGT. The CDR3 is CASSVGVQAGVTDTQYF. In nucleotides, the CDR3 is TGTGCCAGCAGTGTTGGGGTTCAAGCGGGGGTCACAGATACGCAGTATTTT.

The chain carries TRBV2 and TRBJ1-2; no firm D call. Deletions cut 7 bases from V and 3 bases from J, with 12 bases between. CDR3 size: 13 residues. Germline CDR1 and CDR2: SNHLY and FYNNEI. The CDR3 sequence: CASTQVWDYGYTF. In DNA form, the CDR3 reads TGTGCCAGCACCCAGGTTTGGGACTATGGCTACACCTTC. The whole variable domain, filled in from reference TRBV2 and TRBJ1-2, reads EPEVTQTPSHQVTQMGQEVILRCVPISNHLYFYWYRQILGQKVEFLVSFYNNEISEKSEIFDDQFSVERPDGSNFTLKIRSTKLEDSAMYFCASTQVWDYGYTFGSGTRLTVV.

The chain combines TRBV15 with TRBJ2-3; 8 nucleotides agree with TRBD2. The CDR3 sequence is 17 residues long. The V and J ends lost 0 bases and 0 bases, in that order; junction bases with no gene match: 5. Germline V CDR1 and CDR2: LNHNV, YYDKDF (reference sequence). CDR3 in DNA: TGTGCCACCAGCAGAGACAGAACTAGCGGAAGCACAGATACGCAGTATTTT. Translating gives CATSRDRTSGSTDTQYF.

This chain uses TRBV4-2 with TRBJ2-7; D unclear. V shed 0 bases and J shed 4 bases, with 7 bases lying between them. Germline-derived CDR1 and CDR2 are LGHNA and YNFKEQ. This CDR3 has 13 residues. This CDR3 is CASSQDNGYEQYF. The CDR3 DNA reads as TGTGCCAGCAGCCAAGATAACGGGTACGAGCAGTACTTC.

The CDR3 DNA reads TGTGCCAGCAGCCTTAGTCCAATCGCCTACGAGCAGTACTTC. Its translation: CASSLSPIAYEQYF. The rearrangement links TRBV5-5 to TRBJ2-7; D call uncertain. Deletions cut 4 bases from V and 2 bases from J, with 13 bases between. The CDR3 is 14 residues long. The V gene's germline CDR1 is SGHKS and CDR2 YYEKEE (reference sequence).

This clone was observed once. The V gene is TRBV10-2, the J gene TRBJ1-5; 9 bases line up with TRBD1. The V and J ends lost 6 bases and 6 bases, in that order; junction bases with no gene match: 6. CDR1 and CDR2 from the germline V gene are WSHSY and SAAADI. The CDR3 contains 14 residues. This chain's CDR3 is CASRPTGGGQPQHF. CDR3 bases: TGCGCCAGCAGGCCTACAGGGGGCGGTCAGCCCCAGCATTTT.

V usage is TRBV27 and J usage is TRBJ1-2; 8 bases map to TRBD1. Germline V gene sequence: CDR1 MNHEY, CDR2 SMNVEV (reference sequence). The CDR3 is made up of 12 amino acids. V shed 6 bases, J shed 3 bases, and the junction held 0 bases outside the gene matches. DNA for the CDR3: TGTGCCAGCAGGGGACAGGACTATGGCTACACCTTC. Its translation is CASRGQDYGYTF.

The chain combines TRBV4-2 with TRBJ2-7; 10 bases map to TRBD1. The CDR3 is made up of 15 amino acids. Trimming took 3 bases from V and 2 from J; bases not matched to a gene: 4. Germline V gene data show CDR1 as LGHNA and CDR2 as YNFKEQ. The CDR3 DNA reads TGTGCCAGCAGCCATATCGACAGGGGGCCCTACGAGCAGTACTTC. Translated, it gives CASSHIDRGPYEQYF.

The chain employs TRBV9 and TRBJ1-1; the match to TRBD1 covers 7 bases. The CDR3 runs to 13 residues. The germline CDR1 and CDR2 sequences are SGDLS and YYNGEE. V dropped 3 bases and J dropped 3; count of bases not matched to a gene: 2. As DNA, the CDR3 is TGTGCCAGCAGCGCGACAGGGTACACTGAAGCTTTCTTT. Protein product: CASSATGYTEAFF.

This chain connects TRBV4-1 to TRBJ2-7, with 8 bases that match TRBD2. The CDR3 is made up of 15 amino acids. Germline-derived CDR1 and CDR2 are MGHRA and YSYEKL. Unmatched junction bases numbered 5, after V lost 1 base and J lost 3 bases. CDR3 sequence (DNA): TGCGCCAGCAGCCAAGGGCTCGGGACTAGCTACGAGCAGTACTTC. As protein: CASSQGLGTSYEQYF.

The V and J genes are TRBV6-5 and TRBJ1-2; D perhaps matches TRBD1 (6 bases). The length of the CDR3 is 14 residues. V lost 7 bases to trimming and J lost 6 bases, with 18 bases between them. Germline values: CDR1 MNHEY, CDR2 SVGAGI. CDR3 loop: CASTRDTTQDGYTF. The CDR3 coding sequence is TGTGCCAGCACCCGGGACACTACCCAGGATGGCTACACCTTC.

The rearrangement uses TRBV7-9 and TRBJ2-1, with D possibly TRBD1 on 7 matching bases. The CDR3 has 15 residues. Germline V gene data show CDR1 as SEHNR and CDR2 as FQNEAQ (reference sequence). Trimming cost V 2 bases and J 8 bases, with 16 bases left between them. CDR3 loop: CASSLMQGGFDEQFF. CDR3 coding DNA: TGTGCCAGCAGCTTAATGCAGGGGGGTTTCGATGAGCAGTTCTTC.

The genes are TRBV19 and TRBJ2-7, with 8 bases fitting TRBD1. Germline-derived CDR1 and CDR2 are LNHDA and SQIVND (reference sequence). Germline trimming cut 5 bases from V and 3 bases from J; bases unmatched to any gene: 9. The CDR3 is made up of 15 amino acids. CDR3 nucleotide sequence: TGTGCCAGTAGTGCCCAACCTACAGGGGGCTACGAGCAGTACTTC. It yields the protein CASSAQPTGGYEQYF.